This paragraph covers one TCR beta chain sequence. These data belong to a study of control samples from healthy donors and cancer patients. Produced via immunoSEQ multiplex PCR; TCRdb's table is partial and in-frame only. This sample has 65,000 to 100,000 clones; about 89% occur once, and the top ten carry around 20%. This TCR was sampled from a man aged 50 to 60 in good health. Input material: blood.

CDR3 region: CASSQGLELAGPTYEQYF. The CDR3 DNA follows: TGTGCCAGCAGCCAAGGGTTAGAGCTAGCGGGGCCTACCTACGAGCAGTACTTC. V and J are TRBV3-1 (or the pseudogene TRBV3-2) and TRBJ2-7, with TRBD2 matching over 9 bases. Germline CDR1 and CDR2: LGHDT and YNNKEL (reference sequence). The CDR3 is 18 residues long. V lost 1 base and J lost 2; bases outside the gene matches: 12.